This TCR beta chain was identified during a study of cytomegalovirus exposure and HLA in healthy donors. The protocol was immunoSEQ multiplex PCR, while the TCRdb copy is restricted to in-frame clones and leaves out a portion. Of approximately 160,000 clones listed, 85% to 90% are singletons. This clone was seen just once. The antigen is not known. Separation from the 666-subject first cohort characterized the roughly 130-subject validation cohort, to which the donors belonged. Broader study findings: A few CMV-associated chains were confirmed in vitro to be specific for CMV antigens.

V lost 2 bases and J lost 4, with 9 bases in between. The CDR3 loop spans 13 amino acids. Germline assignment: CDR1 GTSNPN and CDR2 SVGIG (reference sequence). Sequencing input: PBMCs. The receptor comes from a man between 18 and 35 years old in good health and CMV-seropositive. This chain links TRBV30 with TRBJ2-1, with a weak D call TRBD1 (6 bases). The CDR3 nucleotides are TGTGCCTGGAGTTGGGGGCATTACAATGAGCAGTTCTTC. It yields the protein CAWSWGHYNEQFF.